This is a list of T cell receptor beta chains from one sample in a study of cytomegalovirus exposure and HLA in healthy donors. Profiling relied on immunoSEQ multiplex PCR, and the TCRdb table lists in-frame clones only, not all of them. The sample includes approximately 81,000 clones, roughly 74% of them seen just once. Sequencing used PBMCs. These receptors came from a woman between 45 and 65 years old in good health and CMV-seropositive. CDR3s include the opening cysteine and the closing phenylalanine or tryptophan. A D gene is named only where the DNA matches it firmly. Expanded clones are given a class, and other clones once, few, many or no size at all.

cdr3_aa: CATSRDAGTGAQPQHF
v_call: TRBV15
d_call: TRBD1
clone_size: -
j_call: TRBJ1-5

cdr3_aa: CASSPDRAPF
v_call: TRBV23-1
d_call: TRBD1
clone_size: -
j_call: TRBJ2-7

cdr3_aa: CASSPRSADTKRQETQYF
v_call: TRBV9
d_call: -
clone_size: once
j_call: TRBJ2-5

cdr3_aa: CASNAGAGGPHEQFF
v_call: TRBV19
d_call: TRBD2
clone_size: few
j_call: TRBJ2-1

cdr3_aa: CAWTVPGKNTEAFF
v_call: TRBV30
d_call: -
clone_size: -
j_call: TRBJ1-1

cdr3_aa: CSVGAYRVHYNEQFF
v_call: TRBV29-1
d_call: -
clone_size: -
j_call: TRBJ2-1

cdr3_aa: CSVEKLGFEAFF
v_call: TRBV29-1
d_call: -
clone_size: -
j_call: TRBJ1-1

cdr3_aa: CASSLLPSGNFEQFF
v_call: TRBV5-1
d_call: TRBD2
clone_size: -
j_call: TRBJ2-1

cdr3_aa: CASSLAGGAEAFF
v_call: TRBV7-9
d_call: -
clone_size: -
j_call: TRBJ1-1

cdr3_aa: CASSEGTGPADTQYF
v_call: TRBV6-1
d_call: TRBD1
clone_size: -
j_call: TRBJ2-3

cdr3_aa: CASRKQGEETQYF
v_call: TRBV28
d_call: -
clone_size: -
j_call: TRBJ2-5

cdr3_aa: CASSLGAGTSYEQYF
v_call: TRBV5-6
d_call: TRBD2
clone_size: -
j_call: TRBJ2-7

cdr3_aa: CASSLDPSGELFF
v_call: TRBV11-3
d_call: -
clone_size: -
j_call: TRBJ2-2

cdr3_aa: CASSQGGTANTEAFF
v_call: TRBV6-5
d_call: TRBD1
clone_size: -
j_call: TRBJ1-1

cdr3_aa: CAWSTSGSGMQFF
v_call: TRBV30
d_call: TRBD2
clone_size: -
j_call: TRBJ2-1

cdr3_aa: CASIYPNTDTQYF
v_call: TRBV5-8
d_call: -
clone_size: -
j_call: TRBJ2-3